This entry lists 13 T cell receptor beta chains sequenced from one sample in a study of post-analysis software for immune sequencing data. Findings of the study overall: A handful of TRBV segments were significantly more frequent in patients than in controls. TRBV5-6, TRBV5-1 and TRBV20-1 were among these segments.

No antigens are known for them. TCR beta cDNA libraries had unique molecular identifiers. TCRdb re-derived calls from the PCR reads in MiXCR, one entry per CDR3 protein. The data hold 550,000 to 700,000 distinct CDR3 sequences, with 44% observed a single time. The sequencing sample was made of blood. Source of these receptors: a girl aged 5 to 17 with multiple sclerosis.

Notes on this clonotype: One end of the junction is discordant with germline, which a read error may explain. This chain links TRBV20-1 with TRBJ2-1; D possibly corresponds to TRBD1 (6 bases). Germline V CDR1 and CDR2: DFQATT, SNEGSKA (reference sequence). The CDR3 is made up of 13 amino acids. The CDR3 bases are TGCAGTGCTAGTGGATTTACAGGGAATGGGCAGTTCTTC. Residues: CSASGFTGNGQFF.

The V call is TRBV29-1, the J call TRBJ2-2, with D uncertain. The V end lost 5 bases, the J end lost 0 bases, and 4 bases lay between the germline ends. The V gene's germline CDR1 is SQVTM and CDR2 ANQGSEA. The CDR3 runs to 12 residues. The chain's CDR3 is CSVRPNTGELFF. The CDR3 DNA reads TGCAGCGTTCGCCCGAACACCGGGGAGCTGTTTTTT.

This chain connects TRBV21-1 to TRBJ1-5; no check of the table's D call, TRBD1, against the DNA was made. TRBV21-1 is marked as a pseudogene. This CDR3 comprises 13 residues. Here the CDR3 DNA reads TGTGCCAGCAGCAAAGGGGACGGGGGGCCCCAGCATTTT. Encoded protein: CASSKGDGGPQHF.

There are a few counts of this clonotype. The chain recombines TRBV14 with TRBJ2-1, with D tentatively TRBD2 (5 bases). Trimming shortened V by 5 bases and J by 5 bases, and 13 bases separated the two germline ends. Germline lookup yields CDR1 SGHDN and CDR2 FVKESK. The CDR3 loop spans 14 amino acids. The DNA of the CDR3 is TGTGCCAGCAGCTCCTCCTCGGGAAACAATGAGCAGTTCTTC. As protein: CASSSSSGNNEQFF.

This clonotype was counted a few times. The chain recombines TRBV7-6 with TRBJ1-2, with D tentatively TRBD1 (5 bases). Germline V gives CDR1 SGHVS, CDR2 FNYEAQ. Trimming removed 5 bases at V and 6 bases at J, with 16 bases between. CDR3 size: 14 residues. As DNA, the CDR3 is TGTGCCAGCAGCCTAAGGGACGCTGGGGATGGCTACACCTTC. This codes for CASSLRDAGDGYTF.

The chain links TRBV3-1 to TRBJ1-2, with D uncertain. The V and J ends lost 0 bases and 7 bases respectively, with 9 bases between them. Germline V lookup: CDR1 LGHDT, CDR2 YNNKEL (reference sequence). This CDR3 is built from 13 residues. The CDR3 DNA reads as TGTGCCAGCAGCCAAGATTACCAGGCTGGCTACACCTTC. Translated: CASSQDYQAGYTF.

This clonotype was found a few times. The rearrangement joins TRBV5-1 to TRBJ2-1; D gene unclear. The V end was cut by 0 bases, the J end by 7 bases, with 11 bases between. This CDR3 has 14 residues. CDR1 is SGHRS, CDR2 YFSETQ, per germline. In nucleotides, the CDR3 is TGCGCCAGCAGCTTGGATAGTCGGCGTAATGAGCAGTTCTTC. Protein product: CASSLDSRRNEQFF.

The genes are TRBV12-3 or TRBV12-4 and TRBJ2-6; no definite D call. The CDR3 runs to 15 residues. Trimming shortened V by 3 bases and J by 1 base, and 7 bases separated the two germline ends. The CDR3 DNA sequence: TGTGCCAGCAGTTTCAGTCCTTCTGGGGCCAACGTCCTGACTTTC. Translating gives CASSFSPSGANVLTF.

The V gene is TRBV20-1, the J gene TRBJ2-1; D is unresolved. CDR1 is DFQATT and CDR2 is SNEGSKA in the germline V gene (reference sequence). V was pared by 5 bases and J by 4 bases, with 15 bases between. This CDR3 is 14 amino acids long. The CDR3 here is CSAAQVHFYNEQFF. CDR3 nucleotide sequence: TGCAGTGCTGCCCAGGTTCACTTTTACAATGAGCAGTTCTTC.

V usage is TRBV7-9 and J usage is TRBJ1-1; 10 bases line up with TRBD1. Germline assignment: CDR1 SEHNR and CDR2 FQNEAQ (reference sequence). The length of the CDR3 is 18 residues. J was trimmed by 2 bases and V by 0 bases; bases with no gene match: 9. In DNA, the CDR3 is TGTGCCAGCAGCTTAGCTGCGTGGGGACAGGGGAGAAACACTGAAGCTTTCTTT. Translating it yields CASSLAAWGQGRNTEAFF.

This clonotype was observed once. One end of the junction varies from germline; a read error may be responsible. This chain links TRBV12-3 or TRBV12-4 with TRBJ2-1; 10 bases agree with TRBD1. CDR3 length: 15 residues. CDR3 DNA sequence: TGTGCCCGCAGGGGCGGACAGGGGGTCTTCAATGAGCAGTTCTTC. Protein sequence: CARRGGQGVFNEQFF.

The V gene is TRBV12-3 or TRBV12-4, the J gene TRBJ1-5, with D possibly matching TRBD1 (5 bases). V gave up 7 bases and J gave up 0 bases, with 13 bases separating them. The CDR3 totals 15 residues. The CDR3 DNA is TGTGCCAGCAATAGGGACGGCCTTAGCAATCAGCCCCAGCATTTT. Translated: CASNRDGLSNQPQHF.

The chain links TRBV6-9 to TRBJ2-4, with 9 bases that match TRBD2. V was clipped by 2 bases and J by 6 bases; unmatched bases: 11. The CDR3 length is 17 residues. The germline V gene has CDR1 MNHGY and CDR2 SVAAGI. CDR3: CASSYAQNSGGGNIQYF. CDR3 bases: TGTGCCAGCAGTTATGCCCAAAATAGCGGGGGAGGAAACATTCAGTACTTC.